This T cell receptor beta chain was found in a study of CD8+CD57+ T cells in acquired aplastic anemia. Overall study results and limits: Levels of CD8+ Simpson's diversity were not significantly distinct in patients versus controls. Overlapping CD8+ CDR3 repertoires of patients and controls contained under 35 shared sequences.

As to this clonotype: Antigen unknown.

Genomic DNA was employed as the template in profiling TCR beta VDJ and CDR3. TCRdb passed the reads through MiXCR, listing each CDR3 protein once. The sample yields around 200,000 distinct CDR3 sequences, under 65% seen once. CDR1 is MNHNS and CDR2 is SASEGT in the germline V gene. The CDR3 has 15 residues. Deletions cut 4 bases from V and 2 bases from J, with 9 bases between. The rearrangement links TRBV6-1 to TRBJ2-6, with no clear D. The source of this sequence is a human donor in good health. Sequenced: sorted CD4+, CD8+, or CD8+CD57+ T cells (not recorded which) from PBMCs. This chain's CDR3 is CASSGVLPGANVLTF. The CDR3 coding sequence is TGTGCCAGCAGTGGAGTACTCCCTGGGGCCAACGTCCTGACTTTC.